Here is one T cell receptor beta chain with its context. This entry is derived from a study of OX40 agonist ivuxolimab in advanced cancers. Study overall: Patients were dosed intravenously with ivuxolimab at 0.01 to 10 mg/kg every 2 weeks. Cohort: 80% to 90% men, mean age around 61, aged about 23 to 79.

This CDR3 has 15 amino acids. With 5 bases removed from V and 3 bases from J, the gap between germline ends came to 17 bases. In germline, CDR1 is MDHEN, CDR2 SYDVKM. The assay was immunoSEQ multiplex PCR, and TCRdb's table has in-frame clones only and misses some. Of 98,000 or so clones listed, roughly nine tenths are singletons. The source of this sequence is an adult with an advanced solid tumor such as melanoma, head and neck, liver or kidney cancer. Sequenced here: CD4+ or CD8+ T cells sorted from blood, sampled in a trial of the OX40 agonist ivuxolimab. The chain joins TRBV28 to TRBJ2-7; D unresolved. CDR3 coding DNA: TGTGCCAGCAGTCCACGACATTTGGGGAACTACGAGCAGTACTTC. Residues: CASSPRHLGNYEQYF.